This T cell receptor (beta chain) was profiled in a study of cytomegalovirus exposure and HLA in healthy donors. Study-level points and caveats: It has been reported that TCR beta sequences accurately predicted the HLA-A and HLA-B alleles of most subjects. One variant, a missense change in DCLRE1C, was linked in a later analysis to TCR beta V- and J-gene trimming.

Of note for this clone: Its antigen is not known.

The PCR employed 60 Vbeta primers together with 13 Jbeta primers. Assay used: immunoSEQ multiplex PCR; TCRdb lists only in-frame clones, some missing. The data hold a few hundred thousand clones, with about 77% observed a single time. Germline CDR1 LGHNA, CDR2 YNFKEQ. This CDR3 region has 17 residues. Trimming shortened V by 2 bases and J by 2 bases, and 19 bases separated the two germline ends. The TCR sequence derives from a woman in her 30s in good health and CMV-seronegative. The material sequenced was PBMCs. The chain is built from TRBV4-2 and TRBJ2-7; a weak D match, TRBD1 (6 bases). This CDR3 reads CASSQTKLDSKTYEQYF. In nucleotides, the CDR3 is TGTGCCAGCAGCCAAACAAAATTGGACAGCAAGACCTACGAGCAGTACTTC.